This T cell receptor beta chain was identified in a study of blood T cell repertoires in COVID-19. As for the study in general: COVID-19 samples, acute and convalescent, were from the United States, Italy and Spain. PBMCs, B-cell-depleted T cells, or T cells provided the cDNA or gDNA that made up the material.

Trimming removed 0 bases at V and 0 bases at J, with 9 bases between. Germline V gene lookup returns CDR1 MNHNY and CDR2 SVGAGI (reference sequence). The CDR3 covers 16 residues. In the original processing: The assay estimated nucleated cells by amplifying reference gene primers. Sequencing used immunoSEQ multiplex PCR; TCRdb keeps in-frame clones, though not all of them. That table gives V, J and clone size, and the DNA gave D and trimming. The sample lists nearly 40,000 clones; about 80% were seen once. The clonotype was recovered from a man aged 45-65 years with active or convalescent COVID-19. Sequences were obtained from peripheral blood. The V call is TRBV6-6, the J call TRBJ1-3, with D hard to call. CDR3 in amino acids: CASSYSLTVSGNTIYF. The CDR3 DNA sequence: TGTGCCAGCAGTTACTCGTTAACAGTCTCTGGAAACACCATATATTTT.